What follows are 18 T cell receptor beta chains derived from one specimen sequenced in a study of T cells expressing NK-cell markers. Each CDR3 protein gets one entry in TCRdb, which reprocessed the 5' RACE reads and gives no DNA. In all, the sample yields hundreds of thousands of distinct CDR3 sequences. The sample taken for sequencing was blood T cells: a sorted CD56 or NKG2C T cell subset, CD4+ or CD8+ T cells, or bulk PBMC T cells (not recorded which). These receptor sequences come from a woman aged 18-70 years in good health.

Here the CDR3 reads CASISGSGGYNEQFF. The J gene is TRBJ2-1, the V gene TRBV28; with no DNA, the TCRdb D assignment of TRBD2 cannot be verified. The CDR3 is 15 residues long. Germline V gene lookup returns CDR1 MDHEN and CDR2 SYDVKM.

The gene calls are TRBV7-9 and TRBJ1-1. Germline lookup yields CDR1 SEHNR and CDR2 FQNEAQ (reference sequence). There are 14 residues in the CDR3. The CDR3 loop reads CASSFTDMGTEAFF.

The chain carries TRBV29-1 and TRBJ2-7; the TRBD1 assignment by TCRdb is unverifiable without DNA. CDR1 SQVTM and CDR2 ANQGSEA come from the germline V gene. The CDR3 length is 13 residues. The CDR3 spells CSVLEDRDYEQYF.

This chain connects TRBV14 to TRBJ2-3; the TCRdb D gene call, TRBD2, has no DNA to confirm it. The V gene's germline CDR1 is SGHDN and CDR2 FVKESK. This CDR3 comprises 14 residues. The CDR3 sequence is CASSQAGRWDTQYF.

The rearrangement links TRBV10-3 to TRBJ2-1. CDR1 and CDR2 (germline): ENHRY, SYGVKD. This CDR3 contains 12 residues. This CDR3 reads CAISAWGNEQFF.

The V and J genes are TRBV5-1 and TRBJ2-5; TCRdb names TRBD2, which stays unverified in the absence of DNA. Germline-derived CDR1 and CDR2 are SGHRS and YFSETQ. This CDR3 has 14 residues. The CDR3: CASSLLAGRETQYF.

The gene calls are TRBV29-1 and TRBJ2-5; the D gene TCRdb calls, TRBD1, cannot be checked with no DNA. The CDR3 runs to 17 residues. Germline lookup yields CDR1 SQVTM and CDR2 ANQGSEA. CDR3: CSVGVGGLGMSGGTQYF.

The rearrangement uses TRBV11-2 and TRBJ1-1. The V gene's germline CDR1 is SGHAT and CDR2 FQNNGV. CDR3 length equals 14 residues. This chain's CDR3 is CASSLDGWNTEAFF.

The chain combines TRBV7-6 with TRBJ1-4; the TCRdb call, TRBD1, lacks DNA for checking. The CDR3 has 13 amino acids. Per germline, CDR1 SGHVS and CDR2 FNYEAQ. CDR3: CASGSAANEKLFF. The variable domain in full, completed from reference TRBV7-6 and TRBJ1-4, reads GAGVSQSPRYKVTKRGQDVALRCDPISGHVSLYWYRQALGQGPEFLTYFNYEAQQDKSGLPNDRFSAERPEGSISTLTIQRTEQRDSAMYRCASGSAANEKLFFGSGTQLSVL.

This chain connects TRBV10-3 to TRBJ2-2; TCRdb reports TRBD2, a call that lacks DNA to check it against. Per the germline V gene, CDR1 is ENHRY and CDR2 is SYGVKD. CDR3 length equals 15 residues. This CDR3 reads CAISETSGGTGELFF.

This sequence joins TRBV29-1 and TRBJ2-4; TCRdb indicates TRBD2, and absent DNA this call remains unverified. The CDR3 consists of 15 residues. The germline CDR1 and CDR2 sequences are SQVTM and ANQGSEA. The chain's CDR3 is CSLRADKGAKNIQYF.

This chain connects TRBV2 to TRBJ1-4; TCRdb's assignment of TRBD1 cannot be checked, as there is no DNA. CDR1 is SNHLY, CDR2 FYNNEI, per germline. CDR3 length: 13 amino acids. This CDR3 reads CASSRDSNEKLFF.

V is TRBV12-5 and J is TRBJ1-5; the TCRdb D gene call, TRBD1, has no DNA to confirm it. Germline values: CDR1 LGHNT, CDR2 FRNRAP. CDR3 size: 14 residues. The CDR3 sequence is CASAPGQGDQPQHF.

The V and J genes are TRBV20-1 and TRBJ2-2; TCRdb's D call of TRBD1 is untestable without DNA. The CDR3 is made up of 14 amino acids. Germline loops: CDR1 DFQATT, CDR2 SNEGSKA (reference sequence). The CDR3: CSARDRGRTGELFF.

The rearrangement uses TRBV5-1 and TRBJ1-1; as DNA is missing, the TRBD1 call by TCRdb cannot be tested. The CDR3 loop spans 15 amino acids. The V gene's germline CDR1 is SGHRS and CDR2 YFSETQ. Here the CDR3 reads CASSESWTLNTEAFF.

The V call is TRBV13, the J call TRBJ2-3. Per germline, CDR1 PRHDT and CDR2 FYEKMQ (reference sequence). The CDR3 extends over 12 amino acids. CDR3 amino acids: CASSLNLDTQYF.

The CDR3 protein is CATAGLAPGELFF. The rearrangement uses TRBV24-1 and TRBJ2-2; TCRdb proposes TRBD2, but this gene call is untestable without DNA. Germline values: CDR1 KGHDR, CDR2 SFDVKD. CDR3 length: 13 amino acids.

The J gene is TRBJ2-5, the V gene TRBV3-1; lacking DNA, the TRBD1 call made by TCRdb goes unchecked. Germline values: CDR1 LGHDT, CDR2 YNNKEL (reference sequence). This CDR3 is 14 amino acids long. The CDR3 protein is CASSRQGNWETQYF.